This T cell receptor (beta chain) was observed in a study of blood T cell repertoires in COVID-19 (dated by TCRdb to the early 2020s). Regarding the study in general: Samples covering the acute and convalescent phases of COVID-19 were provided by collaborators in the United States, Italy and Spain. The prospective study material was composed of cDNA or gDNA derived from T cells, B-cell-depleted T cells, or PBMCs. Subjects who had been exposed to COVID-19, were actively infected with it, or had recovered from it provided the deeply sampled blood TCRbeta repertoires that made up the dataset. The repertoires were made available in a free public database intended to serve as a resource for research on the immune response to SARS-CoV-2. Samples came from the ongoing ImmuneRACE study (first 160 participants) plus 1,254 subjects from 6 global collaborators. The sample metadata nearly always contained a de-identified subject ID, COVID-19 status, age in years and sex. Where HLA class I and class II types were available, the types were taken from metadata supplied by the sample provider, not from assay-based typing. General conclusions and limits of the study: How much clinical and demographic metadata was included differed by source and by participant, and the metadata was provided uncurated.

The immunoSEQ Assay, a bias-controlled multiplex PCR, was used to amplify TCRbeta CDR3 regions from genomic DNA. Per the source publication's procedure: Nucleated cell counts per sample were estimated from amplification of reference gene primers within the assay. To quantify the absolute abundance of each unique TCRbeta CDR3 rearrangement, sequence reads were collapsed and filtered. Productive Simpson clonality was computed per sample as the square root of Simpson's diversity index over productive rearrangements. TCRdb retrieved this table from immuneACCESS and kept in-frame rearrangements only. Not all clones are present; in checked studies, unresolved V genes account for under half, and no reason is known for the remainder. V, J and clone size reflect that table, while D and trimming were determined from the DNA. Counted in this sample were about 97,000 clones; 92% of them appeared once. The top ten hold around 2% of the sample.

The CDR3 starts with the cysteine, ends with the phenylalanine, and has 14 residues. The CDR3 DNA has 42 bases and is translated from base 1. The germline V end is reduced by 0 bases and the J end by 7 bases; junction bases left unmatched: 4. The germline V gene encodes CDR1 SGDLS and CDR2 YYNGEE. At one collaborating source in Seattle, patients were enrolled during active infection and were followed longitudinally through the course of disease. The collaborating institutions used their own protocols to collect whole blood in K2EDTA tubes. For TCRbeta analysis, collaborators shipped samples in one of three forms: frozen whole blood, isolated PBMCs, or DNA extracted from either of those sample types. To note about this clone: Which antigen it targets is not known. One base away there is no much larger clone; base qualities are not given.

What was sequenced was peripheral blood. The sequence was obtained from a woman aged 50 to 60 with COVID-19, enrolled during active disease. This chain is built from TRBV9 and TRBJ2-4, with 7 central nucleotides matching TRBD1. CDR3 reads: CASSVATTGNIQYF. The DNA reads TGTGCCAGCAGCGTAGCTACGACAGGGAACATTCAGTACTTC.